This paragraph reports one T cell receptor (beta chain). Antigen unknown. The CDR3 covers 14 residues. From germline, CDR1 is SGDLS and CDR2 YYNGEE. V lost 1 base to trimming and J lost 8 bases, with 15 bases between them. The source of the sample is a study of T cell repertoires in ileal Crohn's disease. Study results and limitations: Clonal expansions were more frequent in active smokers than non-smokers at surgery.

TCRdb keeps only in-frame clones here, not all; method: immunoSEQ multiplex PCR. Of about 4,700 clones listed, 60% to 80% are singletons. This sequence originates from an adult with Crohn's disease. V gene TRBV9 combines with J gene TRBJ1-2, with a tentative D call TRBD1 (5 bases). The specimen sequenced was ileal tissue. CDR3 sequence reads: CASSVTGRRDGYTF. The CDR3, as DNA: TGTGCCAGCAGCGTAACGGGCAGGCGGGACGGCTACACCTTC.